What follows are 10 T cell receptor beta chains derived from one specimen sequenced in a study of CD8+ T cells in alopecia areata. cDNA reverse transcribed from extracted RNA served as the sequencing template. Sequenced by immunoSEQ multiplex PCR; TCRdb stores in-frame clones only, minus some. The table records about 42,000 clones, 65% of them present only once. Treatment meaning: oral pan-JAK inhibitor, 5-10 mg twice daily. This specimen was CD8+ T cells sorted from blood, taken at week 4, from a patient treated with tofacitinib. The receptor source for this set is a human donor with alopecia areata.

On this clone: The junction shows a germline mismatch at one end, possibly a read error. Other DNA sequences of this sample code for an identical CDR3. The chain has TRBV29-1 and TRBJ1-1, with 8 nucleotides matching TRBD1. Germline CDR1 SQVTM, CDR2 ANQGSEA. This CDR3 spans 11 amino acids. CDR3 bases: TGCAGCGTGGAAGACAGGGGTGAAGCTTTCTTT. This translates into CSVEDRGEAFF.

This clone was counted only a few times. The chain uses TRBV11-2 and TRBJ1-1, with D perhaps matching TRBD1 (5 bases). The CDR3 loop spans 12 amino acids. Germline values: CDR1 SGHAT, CDR2 FQNNGV. Trimming shortened V by 6 bases and J by 2 bases, and 7 bases separated the two germline ends. CDR3 residues: CASRQGNTEAFF. The CDR3 DNA reads as TGTGCCAGCAGGCAGGGAAACACTGAAGCTTTCTTT.

The genes are TRBV29-1 and TRBJ2-2; 8 nucleotides align to TRBD1. In germline, CDR1 is SQVTM, CDR2 ANQGSEA. The CDR3 has 13 amino acids. The V gene end was trimmed by 6 bases and the J gene end by 2 bases; junction bases not matched to a gene: 2. The CDR3 sequence: CSVGQGNTGELFF. For the CDR3, the DNA is TGCAGCGTAGGACAGGGTAACACCGGGGAGCTGTTTTTT.

The chain combines TRBV7-9 with TRBJ2-1; 8 nucleotides agree with TRBD2. This CDR3 comprises 16 residues. With 1 base clipped from V and 8 bases from J, the junction kept 10 bases outside the gene matches. From germline, CDR1 is SEHNR and CDR2 FQNEAQ (reference sequence). CDR3 in amino acids: CASSLVTGGAGHEQFF. The CDR3 nucleotides are TGTGCCAGCAGCTTAGTGACCGGGGGGGCCGGGCATGAGCAGTTCTTC.

The genes are TRBV29-1 and TRBJ2-3, with D perhaps TRBD1 (6 bases). Per the germline V gene, CDR1 is SQVTM and CDR2 is ANQGSEA. Trimming shortened V by 3 bases and J by 2 bases, and 12 bases separated the two germline ends. The CDR3 runs 14 residues. The CDR3 DNA reads as TGCAGCGTTGAGGGGTGGGGGCCCACAGATACGCAGTATTTT. Its translation: CSVEGWGPTDTQYF.

The rearrangement links TRBV10-3 to TRBJ2-3; D remains unclear. The V gene's germline CDR1 is ENHRY and CDR2 SYGVKD. The CDR3 covers 14 residues. The V end was cut by 10 bases, the J end by 3 bases, with 17 bases between. The DNA of the CDR3 is TGTGCCACTAACCGCCAACCCCAAACAGATACGCAGTATTTT. This sequence encodes CATNRQPQTDTQYF.

This chain joins TRBV9 and TRBJ2-7; D is undetermined. V was shortened by 1 base and J by 3 bases, with 8 bases between the two germline ends. Looked up from germline, CDR1 is SGDLS and CDR2 is YYNGEE. The CDR3 is made up of 13 amino acids. Here the CDR3 reads CASSVSYSYEQYF. The DNA for the CDR3 is TGTGCCAGCAGCGTATCCTATAGCTACGAGCAGTACTTC.

This clone was seen just once. CDR3 DNA: TGCAGCGTTGGAGCAAGACAGGGAAACTATGGCTACACCTTC. It encodes CSVGARQGNYGYTF. J is TRBJ1-2 and V is TRBV29-1; TRBD1 aligns across 7 bases. The germline V gene has CDR1 SQVTM and CDR2 ANQGSEA. The CDR3 is 14 amino acids. J was trimmed by 2 bases and V by 4 bases; bases with no gene match: 7. Full variable domain (rest looked up from reference TRBV29-1 and TRBJ1-2): SAVISQKPSRDICQRGTSLTIQCQVDSQVTMMFWYRQQPGQSLTLIATANQGSEATYESGFVIDKFPISRPNLTFSTLTVSNMSPEDSSIYLCSVGARQGNYGYTFGSGTRLTVV.

This rearrangement joins TRBV5-1 to TRBJ2-1; perhaps TRBD1 as D (5 bases). With 5 bases removed from V and 1 base from J, the gap between germline ends came to 7 bases. This CDR3 has 13 residues. Germline V gene data show CDR1 as SGHRS and CDR2 as YFSETQ. The CDR3 nucleotides read TGCGCCAGCAGAGACAGTTCCTACAATGAGCAGTTCTTC. Translating gives CASRDSSYNEQFF.

The chain carries TRBV6-1 and TRBJ2-1; D uncertain. The CDR3 is 13 residues long. V was shortened by 3 bases and J by 3 bases, with 6 bases between the two germline ends. Germline CDR1 MNHNS, CDR2 SASEGT. The CDR3 spells CASSDYSYNEQFF. In DNA form, the CDR3 reads TGTGCCAGCAGTGATTACAGCTACAATGAGCAGTTCTTC.